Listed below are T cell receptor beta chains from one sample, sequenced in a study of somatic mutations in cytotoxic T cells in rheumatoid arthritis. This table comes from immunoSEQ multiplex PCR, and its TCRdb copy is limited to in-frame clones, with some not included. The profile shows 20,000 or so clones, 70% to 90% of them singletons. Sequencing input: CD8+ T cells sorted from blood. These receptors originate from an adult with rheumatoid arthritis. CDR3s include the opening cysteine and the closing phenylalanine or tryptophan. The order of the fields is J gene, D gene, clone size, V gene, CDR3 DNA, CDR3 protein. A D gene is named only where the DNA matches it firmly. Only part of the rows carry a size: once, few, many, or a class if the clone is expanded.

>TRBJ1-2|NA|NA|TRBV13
TGTGCCAGCAGCACCAGGACGTCCCGGGCCTATGGCTACACCTTC
CASSTRTSRAYGYTF
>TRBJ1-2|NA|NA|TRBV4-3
TGCGCCAGCAGCCAAGTTCAGCTAGCTAACTATGGCTACACCTTC
CASSQVQLANYGYTF
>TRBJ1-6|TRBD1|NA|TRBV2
TGTGCCAGCAGGGAAGCCGGGACAGGAGTTAATTCACCCCTCCACTTT
CASREAGTGVNSPLHF
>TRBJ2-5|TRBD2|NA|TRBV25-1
TGTGCCAGCAGTGATTCATTAGCGGGATCTATGGAGACCCAGTACTTC
CASSDSLAGSMETQYF
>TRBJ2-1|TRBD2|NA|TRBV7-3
TGTGCCAGCAGCTCTAGCGGGGCTTACAATGAGCAGTTCTTC
CASSSSGAYNEQFF
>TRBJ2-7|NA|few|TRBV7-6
TGTGCCAGCAGCTCTCTTTACGAGCAGTACTTC
CASSSLYEQYF
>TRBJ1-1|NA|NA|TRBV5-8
TGTGCCAGCAGCTTGTCTGGGGCATTGGGGAACACTGAAGCTTTCTTT
CASSLSGALGNTEAFF
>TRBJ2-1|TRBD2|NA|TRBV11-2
TGTGCCAGCAGCTTTGGGGCGGGAGTAAACAATGAGCAGTTCTTC
CASSFGAGVNNEQFF
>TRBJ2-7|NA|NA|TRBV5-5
TGTGCCAGCAGCATGACCCCAGGCCTCGCCTACGAGCAGTACTTC
CASSMTPGLAYEQYF
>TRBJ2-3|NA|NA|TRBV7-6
TGTGCCAGCAGCTTAGCTGGTAGCACAGATACGCAGTATTTT
CASSLAGSTDTQYF
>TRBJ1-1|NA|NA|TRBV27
TGTGCCAGCAGTTCCAACAGGGCATGGAACACTGAAGCTTTCTTT
CASSSNRAWNTEAFF
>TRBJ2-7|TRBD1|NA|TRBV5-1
TGCGCCTCCTCACCCCAGACAGGGGTGTCCTACGAGCAGTACTTC
CASSPQTGVSYEQYF
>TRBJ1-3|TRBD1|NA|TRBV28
TGTGCCAGCAGTAACAGGGGGGAGAGCTCTGGAAACACCATATATTTT
CASSNRGESSGNTIYF
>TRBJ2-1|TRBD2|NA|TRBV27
TGTGCCAGCGAAGCGGGGGGGCGCTACAATGAGCAGTTCTTC
CASEAGGRYNEQFF
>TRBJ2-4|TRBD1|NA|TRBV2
TGTGCCAGCACAATCAAATTTAGGACAGGGGTGGCCAAAAACATTCAGTACTTC
CASTIKFRTGVAKNIQYF
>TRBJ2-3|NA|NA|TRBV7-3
TGTGCCAGCAGTACGGGGGACATCTTTAATACGCAGTATTTT
CASSTGDIFNTQYF
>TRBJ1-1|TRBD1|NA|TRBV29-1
TGCAGCGTCTCGAGGGGGCTTGAAGCTTTCTTT
CSVSRGLEAFF
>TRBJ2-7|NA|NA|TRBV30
TGTGCCTGGAGTTTGGCAGACCCCTACGAGCAGTACTTC
CAWSLADPYEQYF
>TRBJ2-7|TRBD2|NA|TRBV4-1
TGCGCCAGCAGCCGGGCGGCGGGAGAATCCTACGAGCAGTACTTC
CASSRAAGESYEQYF
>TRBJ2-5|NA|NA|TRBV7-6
TGTGCCAGCAGCCTATACGATACCCAGAGAGGAGAGACCCAGTACTTC
CASSLYDTQRGETQYF